The T cell receptor beta chain under discussion was sequenced for a study of patients and donors after allogeneic stem cell transplantation. Trimming removed 2 bases at V and 4 bases at J, with 15 bases between. The germline V gene encodes CDR1 SGHRS and CDR2 YFSETQ. This CDR3 is 15 amino acids long. Each CDR3 protein is one row after TCRdb ran MiXCR on the RT-PCR reads. Of some 880,000 distinct CDR3 sequences in the sample, 15% to 20% were seen once. The chain recombines TRBV5-1 with TRBJ1-2; D possibly corresponds to TRBD1 (5 bases). This receptor was taken from a human donor who was either an allogeneic HSCT recipient or a stem cell or donor lymphocyte infusion donor (not recorded which). It is not recorded whose cells these are; they may come from a transplant donor. The sequenced sample consisted of blood, either unsorted or a sorted T cell fraction (not recorded which). CDR3 in amino acids: CASSFQPGTFYGYTF. CDR3 coding DNA: TGCGCCAGCAGCTTTCAGCCAGGGACTTTCTATGGCTACACCTTC.